The T cell receptor (beta chain) under discussion was sequenced for a study of cytomegalovirus exposure and HLA in healthy donors. Study-wide context: Prior work identified about 120 million unique TCR beta sequences in some 200 million T cells. Findings and limits, study-wide: Relative to the approximately 670-donor mean, N-insertions were reportedly fewer in an Asian-associated ancestry cluster in a later analysis.

The primer mix had 60 Vbeta and 13 Jbeta primers. The table came from immunoSEQ multiplex PCR; TCRdb's copy has only in-frame clones and leaves some out. Found here are over 150,000 clones, 80% to 90% of them singletons; the top ten hold 4.8%. The CDR3 sequence is 15 residues long. The V gene end was trimmed by 5 bases and the J gene end by 1 base; junction bases not matched to a gene: 4. Per germline, CDR1 LNHNV and CDR2 YYDKDF (reference sequence). As concerns this clone: Antigen unknown.

There were likely unrecorded immune exposures, though donors were nominally healthy when sampled. The specimen was PBMCs. The clonotype was recovered from a girl under 18 in good health and CMV-seropositive. The chain joins TRBV15 to TRBJ1-1; 10 bases align to TRBD1. The CDR3 is CATSDWDRGNTEAFF. Here the CDR3 DNA reads TGTGCCACCAGCGACTGGGACAGGGGGAACACTGAAGCTTTCTTT. Looking up the rest from reference TRBV15 and TRBJ1-1 gives the full variable domain: DAMVIQNPRYQVTQFGKPVTLSCSQTLNHNVMYWYQQKSSQAPKLLFHYYDKDFNNEADTPDNFQSRRPNTSFCFLDIRSPGLGDTAMYLCATSDWDRGNTEAFFGQGTRLTVV.